This TCR beta chain emerged from a study of T-cell reconstitution after alpha-beta-depleted transplantation in children. The germline CDR1 and CDR2 sequences are DFQATT and SNEGSKA (reference sequence). Trimming removed 4 bases from V and 0 bases from J; junction bases left unmatched: 8. This CDR3 contains 16 residues. Unique molecular identifiers were built into the TCRbeta library. One entry per CDR3 protein results from TCRdb running MiXCR on the PCR reads. The sample lists fewer than 550,000 distinct CDR3 sequences; approximately 10% were seen once. This clonotype was seen a few times. The V gene is TRBV20-1, the J gene TRBJ2-3, with 9 nucleotides matching TRBD2. This TCR came from a female patient between 2 and 15 years old who had a stem cell transplant for aplastic anemia, so the T cells may come from the graft donor. The sequencing used PBMCs, mostly from graft donor cells, collected 180 days after TCRalphabeta/CD19-depleted stem cell transplant. CDR3 sequence reads: CSAIIVGLASTDTQYF. The CDR3 coding sequence is TGCAGTGCTATCATTGTGGGACTAGCTAGCACAGATACGCAGTATTTT.